The T cell receptor beta chain described here comes from a study of T cells in Graves' hyperthyroidism and ophthalmopathy. It was RNA transcripts that yielded the amplified TCR beta CDR3 regions. An initial round of RT-PCR targeting the TCR CDR3 relied on the HTBI primer set. TCRdb reprocessed the multiplex PCR reads with MiXCR, giving one entry per CDR3 protein. In the table there are about 640,000 distinct CDR3 sequences, less than 25% of which are singletons. General observations from the study: Within blood appeared most thyroid clonotypes that had expanded above 0.001.

Per germline, CDR1 KGHDR and CDR2 SFDVKD. CDR3 length equals 19 residues. The V gene end was trimmed by 7 bases and the J gene end by 0 bases; junction bases not matched to a gene: 9. Remarks on this clonotype: The antigen remains unidentified.

The sample consisted of blood. The V call is TRBV24-1, the J call TRBJ2-2; 14 bases are shared with TRBD2. This TCR was sampled from a man aged 25 to 40 with Graves' ophthalmopathy. The CDR3 region is CATSFSGLAGAPNTGELFF. In DNA, the CDR3 is TGTGCCACCAGCTTCTCGGGACTAGCGGGGGCCCCGAACACCGGGGAGCTGTTTTTT.